This T cell receptor (beta chain) stems from a study of CD8 T cells in ankylosing spondylitis (dated by TCRdb to the late 2010s). The study in broad terms: To find TCR variants linked to disease, the study profiled T cell receptor beta repertoires in ankylosing spondylitis patients and healthy donors. The whole study cohort included some 100 healthy donors and over 20 ankylosing spondylitis patients. Samples of peripheral blood were taken, and for ankylosing spondylitis patients, synovial fluid was collected as well.

Sequenced on an Illumina HiSeq 2500. TCR beta libraries were prepared by quantitative 5'-RACE with molecular barcodes. As for the authors' bioinformatics: A new computational method, built on a probabilistic model of VDJ rearrangement, was used to identify disease-linked TCR variants. The public reads were quality trimmed at Q25 with fastp and then assembled into clones with MiXCR by TCRdb, keeping productive beta chains. Each CDR3 protein gets just one entry, which takes the most common genes and DNA from the rows behind it. The V and J calls shown here were made by TCRdb, not taken from the authors' results. The sample data list about 220,000 distinct CDR3 sequences, and around 19% of these were observed just once. The top ten clones comprise approximately 46% of the sample. What the work shows at the level of the full study, not this receptor alone: Blood from ankylosing spondylitis patients appeared to be characterized by a TCR beta motif made up of several highly homologous amino acid variants. Some TCR beta motif variants had previously been reported in synovial fluid and blood of reactive arthritis patients, which suggested common disease-initiation mechanisms. The disease-linked clones were reported to be significantly enriched in matched synovial fluid samples from ankylosing spondylitis patients. The disease-linked clones had a CD8+ phenotype and were found at relatively low frequencies in peripheral blood.

As to this clonotype: No antigen is known for it. Nothing much larger sits one base from this clone, and base qualities are not available.

Input material: blood, either unsorted or a sorted T cell fraction (not recorded which). The TCR was taken from a male donor with ankylosing spondylitis.

In nucleotides, the sequence is TGTGCCAGCAGTTTAACAGGGTTGGAGACTGAAGCTTTCTTT. This yields the protein CASSLTGLETEAFF. Recombination joined TRBV27 with TRBJ1-1; TRBD1 is possibly the D segment (6 matching bases). The V end loses 2 bases and the J end loses 5 bases, and a stretch of 12 bases separates them. The germline V gene (reference sequence) gives CDR1 as MNHEY and CDR2 as SMNVEV. Reading from cysteine to phenylalanine, the CDR3 counts 14 amino acids. The sequence is cut down to CDR3 DNA, 42 bases in frame from base 1.